This T cell receptor beta chain was sequenced during a study of identifying expanded T cells in peripheral blood. Whole-study results and caveats: Variance in clone template counts between approximately two-week samples significantly increased with total template count across all healthy donors. Over around two and four weeks, about 15 and 19 clones changed, versus roughly 1.2 between replicates.

A remark on this clone: Its antigen is not identified.

Libraries were prepared by immunoSEQ multiplex PCR; TCRdb keeps only in-frame clonotypes and omits some of them. This table has 100,000 to 150,000 clones, about 88% appearing once. During the collection period, no donor immune events like infections were recorded. This clonotype originated in a person aged 18-70 years in good health. Sequenced: blood.

CDR3 amino acids: CASSSLLDEQFF. DNA for the CDR3: TGTGCCAGCAGCTCGTTACTAGATGAGCAGTTCTTC. The V and J genes are TRBV7-3 and TRBJ2-1; a possible D gene is TRBD2 (5 bases). The CDR3 runs to 12 residues. The ends were cut back, 4 bases at V and 8 bases at J, with 9 bases in the middle. Germline-derived CDR1 and CDR2 are SGHTA and FQGTGA.